This T cell receptor beta chain was captured by sequencing in a study of control samples from healthy donors and cancer patients. The repertoire was sequenced with immunoSEQ multiplex PCR; TCRdb's copy has only in-frame clones and lacks some. The table records 180,000 or so clones, roughly nine tenths of them present only once. CDR1 is LGHNA and CDR2 is YNFKEQ in the germline V gene. This CDR3 contains 15 residues. Trimming stripped 0 bases from V and 2 bases from J, with 10 bases between. The receptor's source is a woman aged 25 to 39 in good health. The specimen was blood. This chain connects TRBV4-2 to TRBJ2-5; TRBD1 or TRBD2 may be the D gene (6 bases each). The CDR3 sequence is CASSQERRGQETQYF. CDR3 sequence (DNA): TGTGCCAGCAGCCAAGAGCGGAGGGGGCAAGAGACCCAGTACTTC.